Listed below are T cell receptor beta chains from one sample, sequenced in a study of T cells in Graves' hyperthyroidism and ophthalmopathy. MiXCR, run by TCRdb on the multiplex PCR reads, gives a single entry per CDR3 protein. The sample holds 500,000 to 650,000 distinct CDR3 sequences; around 15% are singletons and the top ten take about 15%. The source material was blood. These receptor sequences come from a woman between 35 and 50 years old with Graves' hyperthyroidism. Each CDR3 is given with its conserved first and last residue. A D gene is named only where the DNA matches it firmly. Clone size is stated in some rows and not others, as once, few, many or a class when expanded.

len: 17; v_gene: TRBV5-6; d_gene: TRBD1; j_gene: TRBJ1-2; abundance: many; CDR3aa: CASSSQTGTGADYGYTF; CDR3nt: TGTGCCAGCAGCTCCCAAACCGGGACAGGGGCTGACTATGGCTACACCTTC
len: 15; v_gene: TRBV12-3/TRBV12-4; d_gene: .; j_gene: TRBJ1-4; abundance: many; CDR3aa: CASSLIGLINEKLFF; CDR3nt: TGTGCCAGCAGTTTGATAGGTCTGATTAATGAAAAACTGTTTTTT
len: 14; v_gene: TRBV5-1; d_gene: .; j_gene: TRBJ2-3; abundance: few; CDR3aa: CASSLRKSTDTQYF; CDR3nt: TGCGCCAGCAGCTTGCGCAAGAGCACAGATACGCAGTATTTT
len: 13; v_gene: TRBV10-3; d_gene: TRBD1; j_gene: TRBJ1-1; abundance: few; CDR3aa: CAISDGQGAEAFF; CDR3nt: TGTGCCATCAGTGATGGACAGGGGGCTGAAGCTTTCTTT
len: 16; v_gene: TRBV18; d_gene: .; j_gene: TRBJ1-3; abundance: many; CDR3aa: CASSPPTGSEGNTIYF; CDR3nt: TGTGCCAGCTCACCACCCACCGGGTCGGAAGGAAACACCATATATTTT
len: 13; v_gene: TRBV18; d_gene: .; j_gene: TRBJ2-1; abundance: many; CDR3aa: CASSPRERNEQFF; CDR3nt: TGTGCCAGCTCACCTCGCGAGCGCAATGAGCAGTTCTTC
len: 14; v_gene: TRBV19; d_gene: TRBD2; j_gene: TRBJ2-1; abundance: .; CDR3aa: CASSPGLAENEQFF; CDR3nt: TGTGCCAGTAGCCCGGGGCTAGCGGAGAATGAGCAGTTCTTC
len: 14; v_gene: TRBV5-5; d_gene: .; j_gene: TRBJ1-2; abundance: many; CDR3aa: CASSPQPGWNGYTF; CDR3nt: TGTGCCAGCAGCCCGCAACCCGGTTGGAATGGCTACACCTTC
len: 16; v_gene: TRBV6-5; d_gene: .; j_gene: TRBJ1-3; abundance: .; CDR3aa: CASSYSAGLNGNTIYF; CDR3nt: TGTGCCAGCAGTTACTCGGCAGGGTTGAACGGAAACACCATATATTTT
len: 17; v_gene: TRBV12-3/TRBV12-4; d_gene: .; j_gene: TRBJ1-4; abundance: .; CDR3aa: CASTTLPGPGMDEKLFF; CDR3nt: TGTGCCAGCACCACCTTACCCGGTCCGGGTATGGATGAAAAACTGTTTTTT
len: 14; v_gene: TRBV27; d_gene: TRBD2; j_gene: TRBJ2-4; abundance: .; CDR3aa: CASRRTSAKNIQYF; CDR3nt: TGTGCCAGCCGGAGGACTAGCGCCAAAAACATTCAGTACTTC
len: 15; v_gene: TRBV15; d_gene: .; j_gene: TRBJ1-1; abundance: many; CDR3aa: CATRSHRRMNTEAFF; CDR3nt: TGTGCCACCAGGTCCCACAGGCGGATGAACACTGAAGCTTTCTTT
len: 16; v_gene: TRBV18; d_gene: TRBD1; j_gene: TRBJ1-3; abundance: .; CDR3aa: CASSPRTGSSGNTIYF; CDR3nt: TGTGCCAGCTCACCACGGACAGGGTCCTCTGGAAACACCATATATTTT
len: 14; v_gene: TRBV7-3; d_gene: .; j_gene: TRBJ2-2; abundance: many; CDR3aa: CASSLGHLTGELFF; CDR3nt: TGTGCCAGCAGCCTAGGACACCTCACCGGGGAGCTGTTTTTT
len: 15; v_gene: TRBV14; d_gene: TRBD2; j_gene: TRBJ2-1; abundance: .; CDR3aa: CASSQPGLAGIEQFF; CDR3nt: TGTGCCAGCAGCCAACCGGGACTAGCGGGAATTGAGCAGTTCTTC
len: 14; v_gene: TRBV27; d_gene: .; j_gene: TRBJ1-5; abundance: .; CDR3aa: CASSLGTGKKPQHF; CDR3nt: TGTGCCAGCAGTTTAGGTACAGGGAAGAAGCCCCAGCATTTT